The present entry profiles one T cell receptor beta chain with its context. The antigen this receptor binds is unknown. Base-call qualities are not available, and no considerably larger clone is one nucleotide away. The data derive from a study of shared clonotypes between healthy human individuals (dated by TCRdb to 2018 to 2020). About the investigation overall: The cohort included three men and a couple of women between 18 and 49 years of age. For each donor, CD4 naive and CD4 memory were each given three plates, CD8 naive was given two plates, and CD8 memory was given one plate. To estimate repertoire size and how much clonotypes are shared between individuals, the study performed deep sequencing of blood TCR repertoires from a few healthy adults. To increase sequencing depth and limit assay-specific biases, different laboratories used diverse techniques to prepare libraries and sequence TCR repertoires. Each donor's leukapheresis produced roughly between roughly 0.94 and 9.5 billion PBMCs. Study-wide findings and limitations: Compared with non-shared clonotypes, the clonotypes found in all four sorted-subset donors had higher generation probabilities. Larger estimated clonotype richness was generally found for naive subsets than for memory subsets. Because the study included a small number of donors, the genetic and exposure-history diversity represented was limited. When a few donors were compared, the shared fraction of clonotypes was about 5% for naive CD4, about 4% for naive CD8, roughly 2.5% for memory CD4, and 0.4% for memory CD8. Pairwise subsampling led to the expectation that sequencing depth would affect the degree of clonotype sharing among donors. Rarefaction of sorted-subset datasets indicated incomplete sequencing despite the large sequencing depth. Sampling was restricted to blood, and TCR repertoires in tissues likely differ from the TCR repertoires found in blood.

The CDR3 has 18 amino acids, counting the end cysteine and phenylalanine. Only the CDR3 DNA stays, 54 bases, in frame from base 1. V and J are truncated by 3 bases and 0 bases respectively, leaving an intervening sequence of 21 bases. Based on the germline V gene (reference sequence), the CDR1 and CDR2 sequences are WNHNN and SYGVQD. TCR CDR3 regions were amplified from genomic DNA by multiplex PCR using the deep immunoSEQ assay. Extracted genomic DNA from each cell subset was spread evenly across all wells of several immunoSEQ 96-well plates, with each plate serving as a replicate. For sorted subsets, each replicate PCR was loaded with about 200 ng genomic DNA, equivalent to 25,000 to 35,000 T cell genomes. The purified libraries were quantified using a Qubit 3.0 fluorometer, sized with a Bioanalyzer 2100, and then quantified again using the KAPA Library Quantification kit. A separate single-read 150-cycle Illumina NextSeq 550 flow cell was used to sequence each immunoSEQ 96-well plate. The published analysis was carried out like this. Because the immunoSEQ output included only junctional sequences and no quality scores, the filtering could not be the same as the filtering used for full-length reads. Sequences were annotated with PyIR, a Python wrapper for IgBLAST v1.9, and V/J genes and CDR3 were assigned using IMGT germline references. Reads were filtered out if the reads had weak V/J assignments (E-value above 1e-6), no CDR3, stop codons, out-of-frame junctions, or ambiguous translated residues. V3J clonotypes were defined by identical inferred V gene, J gene, and CDR3 amino acid sequence. Percentage overlap between repertoires was calculated by dividing the number of shared unique clonotypes by the size of the smaller repertoire. RTK rarefaction, the Chao1 estimator, and Recon v2.1 estimates of unobserved clonotypes were used to assess repertoire richness. Generation probabilities for all TCRbeta clonotypes obtained by the gDNA method from a handful of donors were computed using OLGA. Not all clones reach the TCRdb copy of this immuneACCESS table, which keeps in-frame sequences only. Checked studies attribute under half of the gap to unresolved V genes and leave the rest unexplained. The V and J calls and clone size come from that table; D and trimming were worked out from the DNA. This sample has about 1.5 million clones in its table, and roughly 98% of those were observed once. The ten most abundant clones make up about 0.42% of the sample.

Donors were healthy HIV-negative adults with no recently reported acute infections or vaccinations. Only Caucasian adults living in Nashville, Tennessee, USA were represented among the donors. CD4+ T cells were enriched by magnetic negative selection; naive cells were then positively selected on CD45RA, and the negative fraction formed the memory subset. After blood collection by leukapheresis, PBMCs were isolated using Ficoll-Histopaque density gradient centrifugation and then cryopreserved in the vapor phase of liquid nitrogen. Purity and quantity of every magnetically sorted T cell population were checked by analytical flow cytometry. Genomic DNA was isolated from each sorted fraction and quantified by UV absorbance on a Nanodrop 2000c.

The chain is encoded by TRBV10-1 joined to TRBJ2-7; the D gene is perhaps TRBD2, from 6 matching bases. The sequence came from a man aged 25-45 years in good health. The material sequenced was naive CD4+ T cells sorted from blood. The cell subset or site label, read with the paper, signifies: CD45RA+ positively selected. The base sequence is TGCGCCAGCAGTGATCACGGGACTCCAGGTCGCAGCTCCTACGAGCAGTACTTC. Translated, it gives CASSDHGTPGRSSYEQYF.